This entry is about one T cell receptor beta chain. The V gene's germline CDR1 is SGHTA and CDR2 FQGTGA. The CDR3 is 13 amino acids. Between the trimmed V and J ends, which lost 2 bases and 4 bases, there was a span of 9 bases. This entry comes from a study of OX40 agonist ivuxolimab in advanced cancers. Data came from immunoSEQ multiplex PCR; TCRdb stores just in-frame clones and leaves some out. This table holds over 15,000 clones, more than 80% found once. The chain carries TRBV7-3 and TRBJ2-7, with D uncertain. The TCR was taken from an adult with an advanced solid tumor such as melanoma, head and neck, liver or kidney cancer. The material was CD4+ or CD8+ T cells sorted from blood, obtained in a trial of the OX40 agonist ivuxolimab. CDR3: CASSLGSTYEQYF. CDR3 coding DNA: TGTGCCAGCAGCTTAGGCTCTACATACGAGCAGTACTTC.